The next 32 T cell receptor beta chains were all read from a single sample in a study of breast tumors, draining lymph nodes, adjacent tissues. TCRdb itself ran the multiplex PCR reads through MiXCR, one entry per CDR3 protein. The sample carries 290,000 or so distinct CDR3 sequences, about 30% recorded once. The lymph nodes were axillary draining lymph nodes from breast cancer patients. Sequences were obtained from axillary lymph node tissue. These receptors all stem from a female donor with breast cancer. Some clones in this sample may be carry-over from other donors' samples.

The chain uses TRBV7-9 and TRBJ1-1; 8 bases align to TRBD1. Unmatched junction bases numbered 13, after V lost 5 bases and J lost 2 bases. Germline lookup yields CDR1 SEHNR and CDR2 FQNEAQ (reference sequence). The CDR3 totals 17 residues. CDR3 in amino acids: CASSATTDRGFNTEAFF. CDR3 nucleotide sequence: TGTGCCAGCAGCGCCACCACCGACAGGGGATTTAACACTGAAGCTTTCTTT.

Only a few counts were recorded for this clonotype. The chain employs TRBV27 and TRBJ1-1; tentative D call: TRBD1 (5 bases). The germline gives CDR1 MNHEY, CDR2 SMNVEV (reference sequence). Trimming left V 3 bases short and J 1 base short, with 12 bases between. The CDR3 consists of 15 residues. The DNA for the CDR3 is TGTGCCAGCAGTTTCCAGGGCGGGGGGAACACTGAAGCTTTCTTT. Translation gives CASSFQGGGNTEAFF.

This clonotype was detected many times. The rearrangement joins TRBV7-6 to TRBJ2-5; D may be TRBD2 (7 bases). The CDR3 runs to 15 residues. V was pared by 4 bases and J by 5 bases, with 17 bases between. Looked up from germline, CDR1 is SGHVS and CDR2 is FNYEAQ. CDR3 residues: CASSSEYGRGETQYF. The CDR3 nucleotides read TGTGCCAGCAGCTCAGAATATGGGAGGGGGGAGACCCAGTACTTC.

This clonotype was seen more than once but under ten times. The V call is TRBV30, the J call TRBJ2-5, with no clear D. Germline V lookup: CDR1 GTSNPN, CDR2 SVGIG (reference sequence). Trimming pared 1 base from V and 3 bases from J, leaving 12 bases between. There are 14 residues in the CDR3. The chain's CDR3 is CAWSGAGSKETQYF. DNA for the CDR3: TGTGCCTGGAGTGGGGCCGGATCTAAAGAGACCCAGTACTTC. Based on the CDR3 plus reference TRBV30 and TRBJ2-5, the full variable domain is SQTIHQWPATLVQPVGSPLSLECTVEGTSNPNLYWYRQAAGRGLQLLFYSVGIGQISSEVPQNLSASRPQDRQFILSSKKLLLSDSGFYLCAWSGAGSKETQYFGPGTRLLVL.

V is TRBV29-1 and J is TRBJ1-2, with 10 positions matching TRBD1. Germline CDR1 and CDR2: SQVTM and ANQGSEA. CDR3 length: 16 amino acids. J lost 3 bases, V lost 4 bases, and 11 bases had no gene match. The CDR3 sequence is CSVVPGQGFLDYGYTF. For the CDR3, the DNA is TGCAGCGTTGTGCCGGGACAGGGGTTTTTGGACTATGGCTACACCTTC. Drawing the rest from reference TRBV29-1 and TRBJ1-2, the complete variable domain is SAVISQKPSRDICQRGTSLTIQCQVDSQVTMMFWYRQQPGQSLTLIATANQGSEATYESGFVIDKFPISRPNLTFSTLTVSNMSPEDSSIYLCSVVPGQGFLDYGYTFGSGTRLTVV.

This clonotype was counted many times. The V gene is TRBV20-1, the J gene TRBJ2-3; 10 bases are a match to TRBD2. The CDR3 spans 14 residues. V lost 3 bases, J lost 7 bases, and 7 bases stayed unmatched. The germline gives CDR1 DFQATT, CDR2 SNEGSKA (reference sequence). CDR3 loop: CSASLLAGVNTQYF. DNA of the CDR3: TGCAGTGCTAGTCTGCTAGCGGGAGTGAATACGCAGTATTTT.

About this clonotype itself: A much larger clonotype is one base distant, so this may be a read error. Since no conserved phenylalanine or tryptophan closes the CDR3, a read error is the likely cause. The CDR3 DNA is TGTGCCAGCAGCGTAGGTCTGTTCAATGAGCAGTTCTCC. This sequence encodes CASSVGLFNEQFS. V usage is TRBV9 and J usage is TRBJ2-1, with no clear D. This CDR3 contains 13 residues. The V gene lost 0 bases and the J gene lost 6 bases, with 7 bases spanning the gap. CDR1 and CDR2 from the germline V gene are SGDLS and YYNGEE.

In regard to this clonotype: This CDR3 fails to terminate in the conserved phenylalanine or tryptophan, so it likely reflects a read error. The rearrangement links TRBV20-1 to TRBJ2-7; D possibly corresponds to TRBD2 (6 bases). Germline V CDR1 and CDR2: DFQATT, SNEGSKA (reference sequence). This CDR3 is 13 amino acids long. The CDR3 coding sequence is TGCAGTGCTGGAGAGCGGGTAGCCTACGAGCAGTACCTC. As protein: CSAGERVAYEQYL.

For this clonotype: One end of the junction is discordant with germline, which a read error may explain. The V gene is TRBV6-2 or TRBV6-3, the J gene TRBJ2-2; 8 nucleotides line up with TRBD2. Per the germline V gene, CDR1 is MNHEY and CDR2 is SVGEGT. CDR3 size: 17 residues. CDR3 residues: CASSHSTSGGGTGELFF. Written as DNA, the CDR3 is TGTGCCAGCAGTCACTCTACATCGGGAGGGGGCACCGGGGAGCTGTTTTTT.

The V and J genes are TRBV6-1 and TRBJ2-7, with TRBD1 as a possible D gene (6 bases). CDR3 size: 14 residues. CDR1 MNHNS and CDR2 SASEGT come from the germline V gene. The V and J ends lost 4 bases and 3 bases respectively, with 13 bases between them. Here the CDR3 reads CASSANRQDYEQYF. The CDR3 DNA follows: TGTGCCAGCAGTGCCAACCGACAGGACTACGAGCAGTACTTC.

Only a few counts were recorded for this clonotype. This chain joins TRBV12-3 or TRBV12-4 and TRBJ1-2; D might be TRBD1 (5 bases). CDR3 length: 12 amino acids. Trimming left V 3 bases short and J 7 bases short, with 9 bases between. CDR3 coding DNA: TGTGCCAGCAGTTTCACCGGGGGTGGCTACACCTTC. Its translation is CASSFTGGGYTF.

This clonotype was seen at least ten times. The chain has TRBV14 and TRBJ2-7; D is perhaps TRBD1 (5 bases). Germline loops: CDR1 SGHDN, CDR2 FVKESK. Trimming removed 5 bases at V and 3 bases at J, with 8 bases between. The CDR3 is made up of 12 amino acids. Here the CDR3 DNA reads TGTGCCAGCAGCGCCAGGGACTACGAGCAGTACTTC. Translation gives CASSARDYEQYF.

This clonotype was counted ten times or more. The V call is TRBV6-6, the J call TRBJ1-4; tentatively, D is TRBD1 (6 bases). This CDR3 spans 14 amino acids. Germline V gene data show CDR1 as MNHNY and CDR2 as SVGAGI (reference sequence). The V and J ends lost 1 base and 6 bases respectively, with 9 bases between them. Here the CDR3 DNA reads TGTGCCAGCAGTTACTACAGGGAGTATGAAAAACTGTTTTTT. It is translated as CASSYYREYEKLFF.

This clonotype was seen more than once but under ten times. With a much larger clone just one base away, this may be a read error. The chain uses TRBV20-1 and TRBJ2-3; D is possibly TRBD2 (8 bases). CDR1 is DFQATT, CDR2 SNEGSKA, per germline (reference sequence). There are 14 residues in the CDR3. This CDR3 reads CSAQPGLGTATQYF. In DNA, the CDR3 is TGCAGTGCGCAGCCGGGACTAGGGACAGCTACGCAGTATTTT.

This clonotype was counted many times. The rearrangement uses TRBV6-5 and TRBJ2-5, with D unclear. V lost 8 bases and J lost 0, with 13 bases in between. This CDR3 comprises 14 residues. CDR1 MNHEY and CDR2 SVGAGI come from the germline V gene. CDR3 DNA sequence: TGTGCCAGCGGGCGCTCAAGGTACCAAGAGACCCAGTACTTC. It is translated as CASGRSRYQETQYF.

Details on this clonotype: Just one base apart from a much larger clone, this may be a read error. The CDR3 nucleotides read TGTGCCAGCAGCGCCTTAGCAGGACAGGCCTATGGCTACCCCTTC. It specifies CASSALAGQAYGYPF. The chain carries TRBV7-8 and TRBJ1-2; 7 nucleotides align to TRBD1. Per germline, CDR1 SGHVS and CDR2 FQNEAQ. The CDR3 is 15 residues long.

Notes on this clonotype: A read error may be the cause here, since a much bigger clone is one base away. The V and J genes are TRBV20-1 and TRBJ2-7; D gene ambiguous. Germline CDR1 and CDR2: DFQATT and SNEGSKA (reference sequence). The CDR3 spans 13 residues. The CDR3 spells CSAIKGNPYEQHF. The CDR3, as DNA: TGCAGTGCTATAAAGGGAAACCCCTACGAGCAGCACTTC.

This clonotype was counted at least ten times. This chain links TRBV7-2 with TRBJ1-4; TRBD1 is a possible D gene (5 bases). This CDR3 is 13 amino acids long. Trimming left V 4 bases short and J 5 bases short, with 8 bases between. Germline V gene sequence: CDR1 SGHTA, CDR2 FQGNSA. The CDR3 coding sequence is TGTGCCAGCAGCTGGGGGAGAAATGAAAAACTGTTTTTT. Encoded protein: CASSWGRNEKLFF.

At least ten counts were recorded for this clonotype. The V and J genes are TRBV19 and TRBJ2-1, with 7 bases lining up with TRBD2. Germline V lookup: CDR1 LNHDA, CDR2 SQIVND (reference sequence). The CDR3 has 15 residues. V lost 7 bases to trimming and J lost 5 bases; unmatched junction nucleotides: 11. CDR3 DNA: TGTGCCAGTACCGAATTAGGAGGACTAGACAATGAGCAGTTCTTC. It yields the protein CASTELGGLDNEQFF. Supplemented by reference TRBV19 and TRBJ2-1, the full variable domain reads DGGITQSPKYLFRKEGQNVTLSCEQNLNHDAMYWYRQDPGQGLRLIYYSQIVNDFQKGDIAEGYSVSREKKESFPLTVTSAQKNPTAFYLCASTELGGLDNEQFFGPGTRLTVL.

This clonotype was found a few times. A single base separates this from a much larger clone, so it may be a read error. The chain carries TRBV20-1 and TRBJ2-7; possibly TRBD2 for D (6 bases). In germline, CDR1 is DFQATT, CDR2 SNEGSKA (reference sequence). This CDR3 is 15 amino acids long. The CDR3 is CSANWREISSYERYF. The CDR3 DNA reads TGCAGTGCTAATTGGCGGGAAATTAGCTCCTACGAGCGGTACTTC.

This clonotype was counted ten times or more. The chain couples TRBV6-5 to TRBJ2-7; D unresolved. Between the trimmed V and J ends, which lost 4 bases and 7 bases, there was a span of 11 bases. This CDR3 spans 12 amino acids. Germline-derived CDR1 and CDR2 are MNHEY and SVGAGI. The CDR3 DNA reads as TGTGCCAGCAGTTCTAGACAAAGGGAGCAGTACTTC. Translated: CASSSRQREQYF.

A word on this clonotype: The junction and the germline gene differ at one end; a read error may be behind it. CDR3 DNA sequence: TGCGCCAGCAGCCGGGACACCGGGGAGCTGTTTTTT. It yields the protein CASSRDTGELFF. The rearrangement links TRBV7-9 to TRBJ2-2; no definite D call. Germline CDR1 and CDR2: SEHNR and FQNEAQ (reference sequence). The CDR3 runs 12 residues.

Concerning this clonotype itself: A much bigger clone sits one base away, suggesting this may be a read error. The chain employs TRBV11-2 and TRBJ2-3, with D perhaps matching TRBD1 (6 bases). The CDR3 extends over 12 amino acids. CDR1 and CDR2 (germline): SGHAT, FQNNGV. CDR3 region: CTSSSGQDTQYF. For the CDR3, the DNA is TGTACCAGCAGCTCCGGACAGGATACGCAGTATTTT.

This clonotype occurred many times. The J gene is TRBJ1-2, the V gene TRBV30, with D perhaps TRBD1 (6 bases). Trimming removed 4 bases from V and 5 bases from J, with 11 bases in between. Looked up from germline, CDR1 is GTSNPN and CDR2 is SVGIG (reference sequence). The length of the CDR3 is 12 residues. CDR3 nucleotides: TGTGCCTGGACCAAGGGACATTATGGCTACACCTTC. Protein: CAWTKGHYGYTF.

This clonotype occurred many times. The chain joins TRBV5-1 to TRBJ2-1; TRBD2 matches at 13 bases. The CDR3 runs 16 residues. Germline CDR1 and CDR2: SGHRS and YFSETQ. V shed 3 bases, J shed 7 bases, and the junction held 7 bases outside the gene matches. This chain's CDR3 is CASSYGLAGVKNEQFF. For the CDR3, the DNA is TGCGCCAGCAGCTACGGACTAGCGGGAGTAAAGAATGAGCAGTTCTTC.

There are many counts of this clonotype. The chain joins TRBV11-3 to TRBJ2-2; D is undetermined. The CDR3 runs 15 residues. Germline V CDR1 and CDR2: SGHNT, YENEEA. V lost 5 bases and J 5 bases, leaving 15 bases between the germline ends. CDR3 protein: CASSPIQRRTGELFF. For the CDR3, the DNA is TGTGCCAGCAGCCCGATCCAGCGACGGACCGGGGAGCTGTTTTTT.

Of note for this clonotype: A read error may explain this, as a much larger clone is one base away. This chain joins TRBV10-3 and TRBJ1-5; D is unclear. V lost 3 bases to trimming and J lost 6 bases, with 12 bases between them. Germline CDR1 reads ENHRY; CDR2 reads SYGVKD. CDR3 length: 14 residues. The CDR3 here is CAISEAGGIQPQHF. CDR3 bases: TGTGCCATCAGTGAAGCGGGAGGCATTCAGCCCCAGCATTTT.

V is TRBV12-3 or TRBV12-4 and J is TRBJ2-1; 11 bases are shared with TRBD2. With 6 bases clipped from V and 0 bases from J, the junction kept 13 bases outside the gene matches. This CDR3 contains 19 residues. CDR3: CASRTTLAGVRSSYNEQFF. Written as DNA, the CDR3 is TGTGCCAGCAGGACAACACTAGCGGGAGTCCGGAGCTCCTACAATGAGCAGTTCTTC.

This clonotype was observed many times. The chain couples TRBV10-3 to TRBJ2-3; perhaps TRBD2 as D (6 bases). Germline V lookup: CDR1 ENHRY, CDR2 SYGVKD. This CDR3 comprises 14 residues. Deletions cut 2 bases from V and 6 bases from J, with 12 bases between. CDR3 residues: CAISEGRTGDTQYF. The CDR3 DNA reads as TGTGCCATCAGTGAGGGGAGGACCGGTGATACGCAGTATTTT.

V and J are TRBV28 and TRBJ2-2; a possible D gene is TRBD1 (6 bases). V was cut by 5 bases and J by 7 bases, with 14 bases left in between. The germline CDR1 and CDR2 sequences are MDHEN and SYDVKM. The CDR3 covers 14 residues. DNA of the CDR3: TGTGCCAGCAGTCCTCGGACAGCCTACGGGGAGCTGTTTTTT. This encodes CASSPRTAYGELFF.

This clonotype was seen repeatedly, ten times or more. The chain combines TRBV13 with TRBJ2-1; a weak D match, TRBD1 (5 bases). Trimming removed 8 bases at V and 5 bases at J, with 22 bases between. The V gene's germline CDR1 is PRHDT and CDR2 FYEKMQ (reference sequence). The CDR3 runs 16 residues. For the CDR3, the DNA is TGTGCCAGCTTAGAAGGCATAGCCTTGGGGCACAATGAGCAGTTCTTC. It encodes CASLEGIALGHNEQFF.

This clonotype was counted at least ten times. In DNA, the CDR3 is TGTGCCAGCAGCGAGCGACAGGGGGGCTATGGCTACACCTTC. Translated: CASSERQGGYGYTF. The chain combines TRBV7-8 with TRBJ1-2; 9 nucleotides agree with TRBD1. The CDR3 is 14 residues long. The J segment lost 4 bases and the V segment lost 5 bases, leaving 5 bases of the junction unmatched. Germline V gene sequence: CDR1 SGHVS, CDR2 FQNEAQ.